Shown below are 11 T cell receptor beta chains from a single sample sequenced in a study of cytomegalovirus exposure and HLA in healthy donors. PCR amplification relied on 60 Vbeta primers (plus 13 Jbeta primers). Assay used: immunoSEQ multiplex PCR; TCRdb lists only in-frame clones, some missing. Among 80,000 to 130,000 clones listed, 65% to 75% were seen once. The sequenced material came from PBMCs. All receptors come from a young woman in good health and CMV-seropositive.

CDR3 sequence reads: CASRGSVGEQYF. The CDR3 nucleotides read TGTGCCAGCAGGGGTAGCGTTGGCGAGCAGTACTTC. The J gene is TRBJ2-7, the V gene TRBV11-3; D might be TRBD2 (5 bases). Deletions cut 6 bases from V and 6 bases from J, with 12 bases between. CDR3 size: 12 residues. Germline CDR1 is SGHNT and CDR2 is YENEEA.

The rearrangement links TRBV4-1 to TRBJ2-2, with 13 bases identical to TRBD2. Losses at the gene ends were 2 bases for V and 5 bases for J; bases not matched to a gene: 2. The CDR3 consists of 16 residues. CDR1 and CDR2 from the germline V gene are MGHRA and YSYEKL. The CDR3 bases are TGCGCCAGCAGCCAAACACTAGCGGGAGGGACCGGGGAGCTGTTTTTT. This encodes CASSQTLAGGTGELFF.

A word on this clone: The junction departs from germline at one end; a sequencing error may be responsible. V gene TRBV19 combines with J gene TRBJ1-5; 9 positions agree with TRBD1. CDR1 is LNHDA, CDR2 SQIVND, per germline (reference sequence). This CDR3 is 16 amino acids long. The chain's CDR3 is CASSTKQGAPYQPQNF. The CDR3 DNA reads TGTGCCAGTAGTACAAAACAGGGGGCCCCTTATCAGCCCCAGAATTTT.

The chain has TRBV2 and TRBJ1-5; possibly TRBD1 for D (6 bases). CDR1 is SNHLY, CDR2 FYNNEI, per germline. This CDR3 spans 13 amino acids. V lost 6 bases and J 2 bases, leaving 8 bases between the germline ends. The CDR3 here is CASRTGRNQPQHF. The CDR3 region has the DNA TGTGCCAGCAGGACAGGCCGCAATCAGCCCCAGCATTTT.

The V gene is TRBV6-6, the J gene TRBJ2-5; TRBD1 aligns across 10 bases. Looked up from germline, CDR1 is MNHNY and CDR2 is SVGAGI (reference sequence). This CDR3 comprises 15 residues. V shed 5 bases, J shed 2 bases, and the junction held 5 bases outside the gene matches. The CDR3: CASSGPGQGQETQYF. DNA for the CDR3: TGTGCCAGCAGTGGACCGGGACAGGGGCAAGAGACCCAGTACTTC.

This chain links TRBV5-6 with TRBJ2-5, with 10 positions matching TRBD2. This CDR3 is 16 amino acids long. V was clipped by 0 bases and J by 2 bases; unmatched bases: 4. Germline V gene data show CDR1 as SGHDT and CDR2 as YYEEEE. CDR3 loop: CASSLGLAGVQETQYF. CDR3 sequence (DNA): TGTGCCAGCAGCTTGGGGCTAGCGGGAGTGCAAGAGACCCAGTACTTC.

The CDR3 nucleotides read TGTGCCACCAACTCCGGTATGGGGACAGACACAGATACGCAGTATTTT. Protein product: CATNSGMGTDTDTQYF. J is TRBJ2-3 and V is TRBV2; 7 bases agree with TRBD1. Germline V gene lookup returns CDR1 SNHLY and CDR2 FYNNEI. The CDR3 sequence is 16 residues long. J was trimmed by 2 bases and V by 10 bases; bases with no gene match: 15.

V and J are TRBV4-2 and TRBJ2-7; 8 positions match TRBD2. The V segment lost 1 base and the J segment 1 base; nucleotides outside the gene matches: 3. The CDR3 totals 15 residues. Germline V gene data show CDR1 as LGHNA and CDR2 as YNFKEQ. The CDR3 nucleotides are TGTGCCAGCAGCCAAGTGCGGGAGGCTTCCTACGAGCAGTACTTC. Residues: CASSQVREASYEQYF.

The chain joins TRBV6-5 to TRBJ2-7; 8 bases line up with TRBD1. V lost 5 bases and J lost 4; bases outside the gene matches: 4. Germline assignment: CDR1 MNHEY and CDR2 SVGAGI. The CDR3 contains 13 residues. The CDR3 loop is CASSQGAGYEQYF. The CDR3, as DNA: TGTGCCAGCAGTCAGGGGGCTGGGTACGAGCAGTACTTC.

V gene TRBV14 combines with J gene TRBJ2-5, with D possibly being TRBD2 (6 bases). Germline V gene data show CDR1 as SGHDN and CDR2 as FVKESK. The germline V and J ends were trimmed by 2 bases and 6 bases, with 13 bases remaining between them. This CDR3 spans 14 amino acids. CDR3 sequence: CASSQRRGEQTQYF. The CDR3 nucleotides are TGTGCCAGCAGCCAACGGCGGGGAGAACAGACCCAGTACTTC.

This clone was observed a handful of times. The chain joins TRBV28 to TRBJ2-7, with 8 bases fitting TRBD1. With 5 bases clipped from V and 2 bases from J, the junction kept 8 bases outside the gene matches. The CDR3 runs to 15 residues. Germline-derived CDR1 and CDR2 are MDHEN and SYDVKM. CDR3 loop: CASSSSGTGTYEQYF. The DNA for the CDR3 is TGTGCCAGCAGTAGTTCCGGGACAGGTACCTACGAGCAGTACTTC.